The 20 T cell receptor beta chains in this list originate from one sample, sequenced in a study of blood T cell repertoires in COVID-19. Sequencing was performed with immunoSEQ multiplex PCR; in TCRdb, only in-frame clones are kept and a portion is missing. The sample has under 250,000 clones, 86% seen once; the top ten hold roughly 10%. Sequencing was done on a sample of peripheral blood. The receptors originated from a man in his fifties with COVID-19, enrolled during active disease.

The CDR3 loop is CASSQAGRGRVFGTDTQYF. CDR3 nucleotides: TGCGCCAGCAGCCAAGCGGGTCGTGGGAGGGTCTTTGGCACAGATACGCAGTATTTT. The chain combines TRBV4-1 with TRBJ2-3, with 7 bases aligning to TRBD2. Germline V gene sequence: CDR1 MGHRA, CDR2 YSYEKL. V was pared by 1 base and J by 1 base, with 14 bases of the junction left unmatched. CDR3 length: 19 residues.

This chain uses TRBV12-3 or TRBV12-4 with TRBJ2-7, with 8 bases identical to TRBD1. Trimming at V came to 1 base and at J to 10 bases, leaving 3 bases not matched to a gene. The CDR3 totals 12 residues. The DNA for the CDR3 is TGTGCCAGCAGTTTAGAAGGACAGGGCCAGTACTTC. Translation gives CASSLEGQGQYF.

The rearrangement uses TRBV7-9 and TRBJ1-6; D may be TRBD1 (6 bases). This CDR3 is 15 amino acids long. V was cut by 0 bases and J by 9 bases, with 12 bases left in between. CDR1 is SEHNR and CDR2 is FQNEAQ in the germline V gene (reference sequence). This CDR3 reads CASSLAGPRGSPLHF. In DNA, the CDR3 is TGTGCCAGCAGCTTAGCCGGGCCCAGGGGTTCACCCCTCCACTTT.

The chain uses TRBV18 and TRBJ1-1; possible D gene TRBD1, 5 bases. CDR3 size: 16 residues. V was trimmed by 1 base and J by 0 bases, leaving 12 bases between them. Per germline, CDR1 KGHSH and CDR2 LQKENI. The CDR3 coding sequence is TGTGCCAGCTCACCACGGGGGGGAGGGATGAACACTGAAGCTTTCTTT. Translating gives CASSPRGGGMNTEAFF.

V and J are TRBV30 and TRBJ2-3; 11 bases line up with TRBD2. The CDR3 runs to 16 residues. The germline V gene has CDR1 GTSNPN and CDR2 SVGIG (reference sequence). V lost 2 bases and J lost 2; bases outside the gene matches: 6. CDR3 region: CAWSTGTSGITDTQYF. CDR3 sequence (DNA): TGTGCCTGGAGTACAGGGACTAGCGGCATCACAGATACGCAGTATTTT. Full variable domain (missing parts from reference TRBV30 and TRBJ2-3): SQTIHQWPATLVQPVGSPLSLECTVEGTSNPNLYWYRQAAGRGLQLLFYSVGIGQISSEVPQNLSASRPQDRQFILSSKKLLLSDSGFYLCAWSTGTSGITDTQYFGPGTRLTVL.

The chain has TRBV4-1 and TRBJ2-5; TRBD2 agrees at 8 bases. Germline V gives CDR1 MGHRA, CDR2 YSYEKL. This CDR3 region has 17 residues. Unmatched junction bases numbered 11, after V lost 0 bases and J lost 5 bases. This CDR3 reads CASSQEGIAGLGETQYF. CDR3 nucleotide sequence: TGCGCCAGCAGCCAAGAGGGCATAGCGGGATTAGGGGAGACCCAGTACTTC.

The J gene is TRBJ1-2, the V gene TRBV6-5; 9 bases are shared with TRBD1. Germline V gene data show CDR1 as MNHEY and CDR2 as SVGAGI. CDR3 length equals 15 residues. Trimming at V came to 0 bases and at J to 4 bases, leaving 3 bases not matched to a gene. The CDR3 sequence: CASSYSGQGTYGYTF. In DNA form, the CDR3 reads TGTGCCAGCAGTTACTCGGGACAGGGAACCTATGGCTACACCTTC.

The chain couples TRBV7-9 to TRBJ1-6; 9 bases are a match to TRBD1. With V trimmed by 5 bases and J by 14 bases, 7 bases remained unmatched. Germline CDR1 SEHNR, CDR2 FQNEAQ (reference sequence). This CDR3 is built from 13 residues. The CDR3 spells CASSQGQGMSLHF. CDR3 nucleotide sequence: TGTGCCAGCAGCCAGGGACAGGGAATGTCCCTCCACTTT.

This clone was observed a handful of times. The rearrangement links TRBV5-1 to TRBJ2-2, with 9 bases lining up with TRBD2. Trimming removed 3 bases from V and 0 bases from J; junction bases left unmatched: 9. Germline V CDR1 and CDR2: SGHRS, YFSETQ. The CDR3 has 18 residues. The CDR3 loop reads CASSSLGSGGTNTGELFF. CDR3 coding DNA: TGCGCCAGCAGCTCGCTTGGTAGCGGGGGAACGAACACCGGGGAGCTGTTTTTT.

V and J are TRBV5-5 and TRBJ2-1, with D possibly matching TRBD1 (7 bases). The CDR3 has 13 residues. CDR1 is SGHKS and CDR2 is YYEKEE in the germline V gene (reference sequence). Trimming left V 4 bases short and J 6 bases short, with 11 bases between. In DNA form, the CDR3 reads TGTGCCAGCAGCCCAGGGGGGAGCAATGAGCAGTTCTTC. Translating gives CASSPGGSNEQFF.

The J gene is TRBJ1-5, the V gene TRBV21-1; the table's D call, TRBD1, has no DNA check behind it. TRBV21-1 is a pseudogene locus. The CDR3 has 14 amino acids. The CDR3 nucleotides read TGTGCCAGCAGCAGAGAGGGGGACGATCAGCCCCAGCATTTT. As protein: CASSREGDDQPQHF.

CDR3 coding DNA: TGTGCCACCAGCAGAGATATTGGGCTAGCGGGGGGTCTGAGTAATGAGCAGTTCTTC. It specifies CATSRDIGLAGGLSNEQFF. This chain joins TRBV15 and TRBJ2-1, with 11 bases fitting TRBD2. Germline V CDR1 and CDR2: LNHNV, YYDKDF (reference sequence). This CDR3 has 19 residues. Trimming at V came to 0 bases and at J to 7 bases, leaving 14 bases not matched to a gene.

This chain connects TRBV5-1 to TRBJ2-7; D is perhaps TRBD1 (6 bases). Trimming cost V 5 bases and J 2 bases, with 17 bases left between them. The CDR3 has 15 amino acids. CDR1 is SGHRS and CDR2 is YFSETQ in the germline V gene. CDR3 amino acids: CASRDLTGTTYEQYF. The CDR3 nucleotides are TGCGCCAGCAGGGACCTAACCGGGACAACCTACGAGCAGTACTTC.

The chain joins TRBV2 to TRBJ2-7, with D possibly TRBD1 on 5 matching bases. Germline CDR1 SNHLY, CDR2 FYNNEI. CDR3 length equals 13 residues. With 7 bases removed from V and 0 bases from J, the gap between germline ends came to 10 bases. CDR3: CASTGHYSYEQYF. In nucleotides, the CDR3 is TGTGCCAGCACAGGGCACTACTCCTACGAGCAGTACTTC.

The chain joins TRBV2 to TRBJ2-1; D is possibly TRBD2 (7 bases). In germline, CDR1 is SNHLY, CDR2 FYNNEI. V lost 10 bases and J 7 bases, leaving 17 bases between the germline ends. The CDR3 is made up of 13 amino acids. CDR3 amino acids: CATTGGSSNEQFF. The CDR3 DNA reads TGTGCCACCACGGGGGGCAGTTCGAATGAGCAGTTCTTC.

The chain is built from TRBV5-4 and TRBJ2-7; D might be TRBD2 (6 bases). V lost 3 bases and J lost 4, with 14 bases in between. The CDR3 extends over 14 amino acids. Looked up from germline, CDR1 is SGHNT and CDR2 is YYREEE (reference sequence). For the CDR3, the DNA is TGTGCCAGCAGCTCATCATACCTAGCGTACGAGCAGTACTTC. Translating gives CASSSSYLAYEQYF.

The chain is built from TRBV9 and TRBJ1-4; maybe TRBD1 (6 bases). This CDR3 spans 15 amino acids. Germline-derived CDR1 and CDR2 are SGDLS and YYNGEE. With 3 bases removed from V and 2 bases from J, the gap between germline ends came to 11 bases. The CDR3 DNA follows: TGTGCCAGCAGCGGTGGGGGCTCGACTAATGAAAAACTGTTTTTT. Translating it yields CASSGGGSTNEKLFF.

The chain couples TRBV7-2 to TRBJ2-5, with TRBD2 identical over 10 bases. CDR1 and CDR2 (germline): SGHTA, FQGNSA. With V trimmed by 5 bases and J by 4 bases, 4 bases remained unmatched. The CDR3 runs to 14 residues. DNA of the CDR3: TGTGCCAGCAGCCCAAGCGGGGGGGTAGAGACCCAGTACTTC. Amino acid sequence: CASSPSGGVETQYF.

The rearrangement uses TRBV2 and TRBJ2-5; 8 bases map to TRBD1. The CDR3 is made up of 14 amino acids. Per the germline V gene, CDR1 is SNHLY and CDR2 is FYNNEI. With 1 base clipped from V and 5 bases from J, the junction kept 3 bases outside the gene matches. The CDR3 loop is CASSEDRGWETQYF. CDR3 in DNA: TGTGCCAGCAGTGAAGACAGGGGGTGGGAGACCCAGTACTTC.

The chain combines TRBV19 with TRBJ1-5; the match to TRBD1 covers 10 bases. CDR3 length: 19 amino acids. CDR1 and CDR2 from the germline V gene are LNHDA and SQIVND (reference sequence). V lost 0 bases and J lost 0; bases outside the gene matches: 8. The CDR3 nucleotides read TGTGCCAGTAGTATAGACGCGGGACAGGGGTCATATAGCAATCAGCCCCAGCATTTT. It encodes CASSIDAGQGSYSNQPQHF.